A selection of T cell receptor beta chains follows, all from one sample in a study of T cells in Graves' hyperthyroidism and ophthalmopathy. TCRdb re-analysed the multiplex PCR reads in MiXCR, keeping a single row per CDR3 protein. The top ten hold around 70% of the sample, which has a few hundred thousand distinct CDR3 sequences, roughly 25% seen once. Sequencing used blood. The source of these receptors is a middle-aged man with Graves' hyperthyroidism. The CDR3 runs from the conserved cysteine through the conserved F or W. The D gene is left open where the match is weak. The size field is filled for only some rows; it gives once, few, many or a size class.

d_gene | abundance | j_gene | v_gene | CDR3nt | CDR3aa
. | . | TRBJ2-7 | TRBV30 | TGTGCCTGGAGTGTTCCGAGTACCTTGACCTACGAGCAGTACTTC | CAWSVPSTLTYEQYF
. | many | TRBJ1-1 | TRBV28 | TGTGCCAGCAGTTTTTCGGGGTTGACTGAAGCTTTCTTT | CASSFSGLTEAFF
. | . | TRBJ1-2 | TRBV14 | TGTGCCAGCAGCCAGAGCAGGACGTATGGCTACACCTTC | CASSQSRTYGYTF
. | few | TRBJ2-4 | TRBV6-6 | TGTGCCAGCAGTTACTCAGGCAGCAAAAACATTCAGTACTTC | CASSYSGSKNIQYF
. | . | TRBJ2-2 | TRBV13 | TGTGCCAGCAGCCCAAGAGGACAGAACACCGGGGAGCTGTTTTTT | CASSPRGQNTGELFF
. | once | TRBJ2-2 | TRBV12-3/TRBV12-4 | TGTGCCAGCCAAGCGGGCTCCGGGGAGCTGTTTTTT | CASQAGSGELFF
. | . | TRBJ2-2 | TRBV19 | TGTGCCAGTAGTATAAGAGGGGCCACGAACACCGGGGAGCTGTTTTTT | CASSIRGATNTGELFF
TRBD1 | . | TRBJ2-3 | TRBV7-9 | TGTGCCAGCAGCTCAATTCCGGGACAGGGGTCCTTTACCCTCACAGATACGCAGTATTTT | CASSSIPGQGSFTLTDTQYF
. | few | TRBJ2-7 | TRBV7-9 | TGTGCCAGCAGCCTATTCCCGGGGGTCGGGGCCTACGAGCAGTACTTC | CASSLFPGVGAYEQYF
. | . | TRBJ2-1 | TRBV5-1 | TGCGCCAGCTCTTACGGCGGGGCCTCCTACAATGAGCAGTTCTTC | CASSYGGASYNEQFF
. | few | TRBJ2-1 | TRBV29-1 | TGCAGCGTTGAAGATACGAGGAGCTCCTACAATGAGCAGTTCTTC | CSVEDTRSSYNEQFF
TRBD1 | few | TRBJ1-2 | TRBV7-2 | TGTGCCAGCAGCTTAGCGCAAAACAGGGGGTTTGGCTACACCTTC | CASSLAQNRGFGYTF
TRBD2 | few | TRBJ2-4 | TRBV12-3/TRBV12-4 | TGTGCCAGCAGTTTAAATAGCGGCGGGAGGGGAAGCATTCAGTACTTC | CASSLNSGGRGSIQYF
. | many | TRBJ2-7 | TRBV6-5 | TGTGCCAGCAGTTTGGGACACTTCTCCTACGAGCAGTACTTC | CASSLGHFSYEQYF
. | . | TRBJ2-7 | TRBV10-2 | TGCGCCAGCATTAGTAGCGGATCCTACGAGCAGTACTTC | CASISSGSYEQYF
. | few | TRBJ1-1 | TRBV7-6 | TGTGCCAGCAGCCCCGATAGGTTGAACACTGAAGCTTTCTTT | CASSPDRLNTEAFF
. | . | TRBJ1-5 | TRBV6-1 | TGTGCCAGCAGTGAAGGCGAGACGGGTAGCAATCAGCCCCAGCATTTT | CASSEGETGSNQPQHF
. | . | TRBJ1-1 | TRBV11-1 | TGTGCCAGCAGCCGTCCCCCTCGGGGGTTGAACACTGAAGCTTTCTTT | CASSRPPRGLNTEAFF
TRBD1 | . | TRBJ1-2 | TRBV12-3/TRBV12-4 | TGTGCCAGCAGTTTCTCCGGACAGGGAGCGCGTGACTATGGCTACACCTTC | CASSFSGQGARDYGYTF
. | . | TRBJ1-2 | TRBV15 | TGTGCCACCAGCAGAGCGGGGGGGCAAGGGATTGAGTATGGCTACACCTTC | CATSRAGGQGIEYGYTF
TRBD2 | . | TRBJ2-1 | TRBV6-1 | TGTGCCAGCAGGAAACGGCGGGAGAAGGGTGAGCAGTTCTTC | CASRKRREKGEQFF
TRBD2 | . | TRBJ2-2 | TRBV28 | TGTGCCAGCAGTTTACTGAAGGGACTACTTAACACCGGGGAGCTGTTTTTT | CASSLLKGLLNTGELFF
TRBD1 | many | TRBJ2-4 | TRBV2 | TGTGCCAGTCAGGGGGCGGCCAAAAACATTCAGTACTTC | CASQGAAKNIQYF
. | few | TRBJ1-2 | TRBV18 | TGTGCCAGCTTCCGAGGACACAACTATGGCTACACCTTC | CASFRGHNYGYTF
. | few | TRBJ1-1 | TRBV5-1 | TGCGCCAGCAGCCCTTACCCCGGGGGTGAAGCTTTCTTT | CASSPYPGGEAFF
. | . | TRBJ2-7 | TRBV29-1 | TGCAGCGTTGACACAGGGCCCTACGAGCAGTACTTC | CSVDTGPYEQYF
. | . | TRBJ2-1 | TRBV29-1 | TGCAGCGCTGGGAGCGGGCTCGGTGAGCAGTTCTTC | CSAGSGLGEQFF
. | few | TRBJ2-1 | TRBV5-1 | TGCGCCAGCGGGTGGGATGAGCAGTTCTTC | CASGWDEQFF
. | . | TRBJ2-5 | TRBV15 | TGTGCCACCAGCAGAGAGAGTGGCCAAGAGACCCAGTACTTC | CATSRESGQETQYF